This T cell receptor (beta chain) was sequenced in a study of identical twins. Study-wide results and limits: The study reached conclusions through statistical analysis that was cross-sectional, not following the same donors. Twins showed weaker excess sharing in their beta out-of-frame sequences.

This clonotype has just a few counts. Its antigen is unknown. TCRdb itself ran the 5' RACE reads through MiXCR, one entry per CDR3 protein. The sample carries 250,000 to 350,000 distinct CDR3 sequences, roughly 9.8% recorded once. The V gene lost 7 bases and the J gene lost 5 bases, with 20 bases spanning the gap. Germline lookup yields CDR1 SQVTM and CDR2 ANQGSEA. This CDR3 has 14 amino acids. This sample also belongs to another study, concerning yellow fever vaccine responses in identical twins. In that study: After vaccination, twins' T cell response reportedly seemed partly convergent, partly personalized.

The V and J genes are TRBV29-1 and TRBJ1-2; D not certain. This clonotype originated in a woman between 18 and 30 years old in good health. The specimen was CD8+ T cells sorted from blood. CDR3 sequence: CSGVGPNHPYGYTF. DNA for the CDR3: TGCAGCGGAGTAGGACCCAACCACCCTTATGGCTACACCTTC.